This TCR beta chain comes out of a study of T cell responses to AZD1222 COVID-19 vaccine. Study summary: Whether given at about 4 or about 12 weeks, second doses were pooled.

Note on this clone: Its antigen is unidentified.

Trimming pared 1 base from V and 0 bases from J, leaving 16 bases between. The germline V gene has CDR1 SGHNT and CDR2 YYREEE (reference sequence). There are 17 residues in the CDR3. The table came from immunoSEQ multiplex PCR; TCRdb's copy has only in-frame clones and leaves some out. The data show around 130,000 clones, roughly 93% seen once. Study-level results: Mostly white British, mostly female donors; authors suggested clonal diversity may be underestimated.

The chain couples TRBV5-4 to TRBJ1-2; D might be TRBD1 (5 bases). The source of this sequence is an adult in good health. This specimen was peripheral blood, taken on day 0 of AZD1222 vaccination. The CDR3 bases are TGTGCCAGCAGCTTGCGACAGCCCCAGAATCCTAACTATGGCTACACCTTC. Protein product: CASSLRQPQNPNYGYTF.